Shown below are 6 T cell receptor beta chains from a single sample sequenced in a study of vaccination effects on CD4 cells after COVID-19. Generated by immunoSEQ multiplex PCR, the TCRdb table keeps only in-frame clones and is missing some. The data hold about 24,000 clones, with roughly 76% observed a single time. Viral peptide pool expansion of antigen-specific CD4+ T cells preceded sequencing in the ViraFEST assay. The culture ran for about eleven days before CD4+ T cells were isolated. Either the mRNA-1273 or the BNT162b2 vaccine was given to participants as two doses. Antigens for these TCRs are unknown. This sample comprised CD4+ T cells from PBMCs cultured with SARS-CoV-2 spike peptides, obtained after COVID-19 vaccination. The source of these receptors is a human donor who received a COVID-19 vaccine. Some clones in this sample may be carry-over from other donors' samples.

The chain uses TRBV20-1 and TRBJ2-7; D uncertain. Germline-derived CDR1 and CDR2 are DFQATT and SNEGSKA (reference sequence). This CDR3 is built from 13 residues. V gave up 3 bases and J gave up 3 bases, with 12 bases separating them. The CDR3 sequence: CSASPDGHYEQYF. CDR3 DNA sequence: TGCAGTGCTAGTCCCGACGGCCACTACGAGCAGTACTTC.

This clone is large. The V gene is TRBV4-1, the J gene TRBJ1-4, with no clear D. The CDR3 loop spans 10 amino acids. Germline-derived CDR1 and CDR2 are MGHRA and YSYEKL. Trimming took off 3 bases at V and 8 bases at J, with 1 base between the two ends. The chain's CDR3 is CASSHEKLFF. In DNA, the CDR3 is TGCGCCAGCAGCCACGAAAAACTGTTTTTT.

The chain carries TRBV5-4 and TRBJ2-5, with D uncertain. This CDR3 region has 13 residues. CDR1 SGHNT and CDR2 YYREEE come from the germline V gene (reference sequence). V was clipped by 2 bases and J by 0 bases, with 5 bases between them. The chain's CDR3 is CASSFSDQETQYF. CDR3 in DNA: TGTGCCAGCAGCTTTTCGGACCAAGAGACCCAGTACTTC.

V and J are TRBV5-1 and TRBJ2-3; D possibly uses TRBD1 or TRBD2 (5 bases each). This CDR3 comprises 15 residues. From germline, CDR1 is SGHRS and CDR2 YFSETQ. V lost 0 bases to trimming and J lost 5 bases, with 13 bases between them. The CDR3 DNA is TGCGCCAGCAGCTTGGCCATGGGGGTAAGAGATACGCAGTATTTT. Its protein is CASSLAMGVRDTQYF. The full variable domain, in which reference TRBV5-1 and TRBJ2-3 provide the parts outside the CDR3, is KAGVTQTPRYLIKTRGQQVTLSCSPISGHRSVSWYQQTPGQGLQFLFEYFSETQRNKGNFPGRFSGRQFSNSRSEMNVSTLELGDSALYLCASSLAMGVRDTQYFGPGTRLTVL.

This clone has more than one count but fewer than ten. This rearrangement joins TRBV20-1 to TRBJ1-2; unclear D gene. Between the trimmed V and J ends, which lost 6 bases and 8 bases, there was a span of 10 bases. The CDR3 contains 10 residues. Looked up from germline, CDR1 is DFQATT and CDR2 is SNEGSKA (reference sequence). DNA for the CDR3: TGCAGTGCCCACGGACGGGGCTACACCTTC. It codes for CSAHGRGYTF.

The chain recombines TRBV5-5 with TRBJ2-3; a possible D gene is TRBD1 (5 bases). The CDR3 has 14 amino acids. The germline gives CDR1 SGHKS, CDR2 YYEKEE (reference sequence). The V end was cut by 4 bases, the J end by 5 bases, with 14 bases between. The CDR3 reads CASSKTGWVDTQYF. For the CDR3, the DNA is TGTGCCAGCAGCAAAACAGGCTGGGTAGATACGCAGTATTTT.